This passage covers 10 T cell receptor beta chains from one sample sequenced in a study of beta chain features in type 1 diabetes. The investigators reverse transcribed all of the isolated RNA, so they sequenced expressed TCRB transcripts. Assay: immunoSEQ multiplex PCR; the TCRdb copy retains only in-frame clones and omits some. The profile shows some 330,000 clones, roughly 11% of them singletons. The sample was naive CD4+ T cells from blood. The source of these receptors is a woman aged 25-40 years in good health.

This clone showed up just a few times. The J gene is TRBJ2-7, the V gene TRBV29-1; a weak D match, TRBD1 (5 bases). The germline V gene encodes CDR1 SQVTM and CDR2 ANQGSEA. V was trimmed by 6 bases and J by 4 bases, leaving 16 bases between them. This CDR3 has 13 amino acids. CDR3 residues: CSVRVKNSYEQYF. CDR3 DNA: TGCAGCGTCAGGGTAAAGAATTCGTACGAGCAGTACTTC.

The chain recombines TRBV10-2 with TRBJ1-5; unclear D gene. Germline V gene lookup returns CDR1 WSHSY and CDR2 SAAADI. The CDR3 sequence is 15 residues long. Trimming removed 6 bases at V and 3 bases at J, with 15 bases between. The CDR3 coding sequence is TGCGCCAGCAGCTCCCCCAGGCTCTCCAATCAGCCCCAGCATTTT. Its protein product is CASSSPRLSNQPQHF.

A few counts support this clone. The V and J genes are TRBV5-4 and TRBJ2-1; 7 bases line up with TRBD1. V lost 4 bases to trimming and J lost 0 bases; unmatched junction nucleotides: 7. CDR3 size: 16 residues. Germline lookup yields CDR1 SGHNT and CDR2 YYREEE (reference sequence). The CDR3 protein is CASSGGQPSSYNEQFF. The CDR3 coding sequence is TGTGCCAGCAGCGGGGGACAGCCAAGCTCCTACAATGAGCAGTTCTTC.

Only a few counts were recorded for this clone. The chain combines TRBV2 with TRBJ2-7; the match to TRBD1 covers 8 bases. The germline V gene has CDR1 SNHLY and CDR2 FYNNEI. CDR3 length equals 14 residues. Trimming cost V 5 bases and J 6 bases; bases outside gene matches: 9. The CDR3 coding sequence is TGTGCCAGCAGTCTTCCCGGGACAGGAGTCGAGCAGTACTTC. This codes for CASSLPGTGVEQYF.

The genes are TRBV6-5 and TRBJ1-1, with 10 bases lining up with TRBD1. V trimming: 7 bases; J trimming: 1 base; junction bases outside the gene matches: 6. The germline V gene encodes CDR1 MNHEY and CDR2 SVGAGI. CDR3 length equals 15 residues. In DNA, the CDR3 is TGTGCCAGCAACAGACAGGGGGCCTCGAACACTGAAGCTTTCTTT. This translates into CASNRQGASNTEAFF.

CDR3 loop: CASSPGLAAVLDTQYF. As DNA, the CDR3 is TGCGCCAGCAGCCCAGGACTAGCGGCAGTTCTCGATACGCAGTATTTT. The V call is TRBV4-1, the J call TRBJ2-3; TRBD2 matches at 10 bases. The ends lost 4 bases at V and 6 bases at J; junction bases unmatched: 10. The CDR3 consists of 16 residues. The germline CDR1 and CDR2 sequences are MGHRA and YSYEKL.

This sequence joins TRBV19 and TRBJ2-7; D is unclear. CDR1 is LNHDA, CDR2 SQIVND, per germline (reference sequence). V was cut by 0 bases and J by 0 bases, with 9 bases left in between. The CDR3 sequence is 15 residues long. CDR3 in amino acids: CASSIDDRSSYEQYF. The CDR3 bases are TGTGCCAGTAGTATAGATGATAGGAGCTCCTACGAGCAGTACTTC.

V is TRBV18 and J is TRBJ2-7, with TRBD1 identical over 8 bases. CDR3 size: 16 residues. V was clipped by 3 bases and J by 3 bases; unmatched bases: 10. Germline CDR1 is KGHSH and CDR2 is LQKENI. CDR3 amino acids: CASSPRSGQAVYEQYF. In nucleotides, the CDR3 is TGTGCCAGCTCACCTCGCTCGGGACAGGCCGTCTACGAGCAGTACTTC.

This clone occurred a few times. V usage is TRBV6-6 and J usage is TRBJ2-1; D unresolved. This CDR3 has 12 residues. Germline loops: CDR1 MNHNY, CDR2 SVGAGI (reference sequence). Trimming cost V 7 bases and J 0 bases, with 4 bases left between them. The chain's CDR3 is CASKSSYNEQFF. As DNA, the CDR3 is TGTGCCAGCAAGAGCTCCTACAATGAGCAGTTCTTC.

In its sample, this clone was seen a few times. V gene TRBV6-5 combines with J gene TRBJ1-3, with a possible D match to TRBD1 (6 bases). V shed 5 bases and J shed 0 bases, with 11 bases lying between them. Germline V gene sequence: CDR1 MNHEY, CDR2 SVGAGI. This CDR3 comprises 15 residues. DNA for the CDR3: TGTGCCAGCAGTAGGGGGTCCAGCTCTGGAAACACCATATATTTT. Protein: CASSRGSSSGNTIYF.